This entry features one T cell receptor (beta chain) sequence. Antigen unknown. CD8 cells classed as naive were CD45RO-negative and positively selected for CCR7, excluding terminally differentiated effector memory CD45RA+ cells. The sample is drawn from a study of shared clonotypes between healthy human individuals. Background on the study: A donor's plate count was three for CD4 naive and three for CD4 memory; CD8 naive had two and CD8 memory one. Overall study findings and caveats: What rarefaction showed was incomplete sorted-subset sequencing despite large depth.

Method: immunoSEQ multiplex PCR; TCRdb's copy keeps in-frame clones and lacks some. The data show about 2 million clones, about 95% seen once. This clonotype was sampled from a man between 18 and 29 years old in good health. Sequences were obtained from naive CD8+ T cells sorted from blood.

The CDR3 DNA reads TGTGCCAGCAGAGACGGGGGGACGCTAGCGGACGAGCAGTACTTC. Amino acids: CASRDGGTLADEQYF. This rearrangement joins TRBV7-9 to TRBJ2-7, with 7 bases that match TRBD2. Germline V CDR1 and CDR2: SEHNR, FQNEAQ (reference sequence). V lost 6 bases to trimming and J lost 5 bases; unmatched junction nucleotides: 13. CDR3 length: 15 residues.